The 11 T cell receptor beta chains below come from one sample, sequenced in a study of patients and donors after allogeneic stem cell transplantation. TCRdb analysed the RT-PCR reads with MiXCR anew, one entry per CDR3 protein. This sample has roughly 940,000 distinct CDR3 sequences, with roughly 18% found just once. Sequences were obtained from blood, either unsorted or a sorted T cell fraction (not recorded which). All receptors come from a human donor who was either an allogeneic HSCT recipient or a stem cell or donor lymphocyte infusion donor (not recorded which). It is not recorded whose cells these are; they may come from a transplant donor.

The chain employs TRBV7-2 and TRBJ1-5; D not certain. This CDR3 is 13 amino acids long. Germline-derived CDR1 and CDR2 are SGHTA and FQGNSA. V was clipped by 7 bases and J by 7 bases, with 14 bases between them. The CDR3 reads CASNHGLDQPQHF. The CDR3 bases are TGTGCCAGCAACCATGGGTTGGACCAGCCCCAGCATTTT.

The chain links TRBV3-1 to TRBJ1-2, with D hard to call. The CDR3 has 12 amino acids. V was pared by 3 bases and J by 6 bases, with 8 bases between. Per germline, CDR1 LGHDT and CDR2 YNNKEL (reference sequence). CDR3 in DNA: TGTGCCAGCAGCCACGGTGGTAATGGCTACACCTTC. This codes for CASSHGGNGYTF.

The chain employs TRBV20-1 and TRBJ2-7; no firm D call. This CDR3 is 11 amino acids long. The V gene's germline CDR1 is DFQATT and CDR2 SNEGSKA (reference sequence). Trimming removed 0 bases from V and 8 bases from J, with 8 bases in between. The CDR3 DNA is TGCAGTGCTAGAGATCACAGAAAGCAGTACTTC. Translating gives CSARDHRKQYF.

This clonotype was seen at least ten times. This sequence joins TRBV12-3 or TRBV12-4 and TRBJ1-6; 9 bases map to TRBD1. Trimming cost V 2 bases and J 7 bases; bases outside gene matches: 3. The CDR3 spans 15 residues. The chain's CDR3 is CASSLRTGANSPLHF. The CDR3 region has the DNA TGTGCCAGCAGTTTACGGACAGGGGCGAATTCACCCCTCCACTTT.

This clonotype came up a few times. The chain employs TRBV10-3 and TRBJ2-7, with TRBD1 as a possible D gene (6 bases). Trimming took 10 bases from V and 6 from J, leaving 16 bases between them. The CDR3 sequence is 12 residues long. The germline CDR1 and CDR2 sequences are ENHRY and SYGVKD. The CDR3 is CASCGQSGEQYF. The CDR3 coding sequence is TGTGCCAGTTGTGGACAGTCCGGCGAGCAGTACTTC.

The chain combines TRBV7-3 with TRBJ2-3; D is unresolved. Germline V CDR1 and CDR2: SGHTA, FQGTGA. V was cut by 5 bases and J by 3 bases, with 12 bases left in between. The CDR3 is 14 residues long. CDR3 in amino acids: CASSPHLPTDTQYF. The CDR3 nucleotides read TGTGCCAGCAGCCCCCACCTTCCGACAGATACGCAGTATTTT.

V usage is TRBV4-3 and J usage is TRBJ1-2, with D possibly TRBD1 on 6 matching bases. CDR1 and CDR2 from the germline V gene are LGHNA and YSLEER. This CDR3 spans 16 amino acids. Trimming removed 4 bases at V and 5 bases at J, with 20 bases between. The CDR3 loop is CASSRGALGTAYGYTF. DNA of the CDR3: TGCGCCAGCAGCCGGGGGGCTCTGGGAACGGCATATGGCTACACCTTC.

V and J are TRBV6-1 and TRBJ1-5, with 8 nucleotides matching TRBD1. Germline V gene sequence: CDR1 MNHNS, CDR2 SASEGT. The CDR3 is made up of 16 amino acids. J lost 1 base, V lost 3 bases, and 5 bases had no gene match. The CDR3 spells CASSDGQGSSNQPQHF. The CDR3 DNA is TGTGCCAGCAGTGATGGACAGGGCAGCAGCAATCAGCCCCAGCATTTT.

This clonotype was seen a handful of times. This chain links TRBV6-2 or TRBV6-3 with TRBJ1-5; D call uncertain. Germline CDR1 reads MNHEY; CDR2 reads SVGEGT. V lost 8 bases and J 3 bases, leaving 14 bases between the germline ends. This CDR3 is 14 amino acids long. CDR3 region: CASGKGHTNQPQHF. The CDR3, as DNA: TGTGCCAGCGGGAAAGGGCATACCAATCAGCCCCAGCATTTT.

This clonotype was seen a few times. Here the CDR3 DNA reads TGTGCCAGCAGTGATGCGACTAGAGGTTCGCAGTACTTC. It specifies CASSDATRGSQYF. This chain links TRBV2 with TRBJ2-7; tentatively, D is TRBD2 (6 bases). CDR3 length equals 13 residues. V was shortened by 3 bases and J by 9 bases, with 15 bases between the two germline ends. Germline loops: CDR1 SNHLY, CDR2 FYNNEI.

This clonotype was seen just once. The rearrangement uses TRBV27 and TRBJ1-2, with TRBD1 as a possible D gene (6 bases). The CDR3 is 17 residues long. Germline V CDR1 and CDR2: MNHEY, SMNVEV (reference sequence). Deletions cut 0 bases from V and 7 bases from J, with 21 bases between. The CDR3 DNA sequence: TGTGCCAGCAGTTTATCTGGGCGGGTGGGACATCTTGCTGGCTACACCTTC. This encodes CASSLSGRVGHLAGYTF.